This TCR beta chain is drawn from a study of blood T cells in healthy people across ages. The CDR3 is 15 amino acids. V dropped 4 bases and J dropped 4; count of bases not matched to a gene: 8. Germline loops: CDR1 DFQATT, CDR2 SNEGSKA (reference sequence). Note on this clonotype: Its antigen remains unidentified.

Using a J-beta primer mix together with a sample-barcoded 5' primer, a second PCR was run for roughly 6 to 12 cycles. CDR3-containing paired-end reads numbering at least 2.5 million came from each sample. TCRdb redid the calling of the 5' RACE reads with MiXCR, one entry per CDR3 protein. The sample lists 1.5 million to 1.9 million distinct CDR3 sequences, roughly 43% occurring once. Study-wide results and limits: With unsorted PBMCs, a conclusive comparison of naive versus antigen-experienced cells was not possible. Higher diversity, along with more naive CD4+ cells, distinguished long-lived donors from aged donors. Diversity of TCR beta per million T cells declined in a roughly linear way with age.

The origin of this receptor is a young woman in good health. This sequence joins TRBV20-1 and TRBJ2-2; 8 nucleotides line up with TRBD1. Input material: blood. The CDR3 loop is CSAKGGRGLTGELFF. In DNA, the CDR3 is TGCAGTGCTAAGGGGGGCAGGGGGCTCACCGGGGAGCTGTTTTTT.